Listed here are 5 T cell receptor beta chains from one sample, sequenced in a study of T cell responses to AZD1222 COVID-19 vaccine. Some clones are missing from TCRdb's copy, which holds only in-frame ones; the method was immunoSEQ multiplex PCR. The sample lists 30,000 to 35,000 clones, around 78% occurring once. Sequences were derived from peripheral blood, sampled 28 days after the second AZD1222 dose. These receptors were collected from an adult who received the AZD1222 COVID-19 vaccine.

The chain combines TRBV11-2 with TRBJ1-1; 7 bases map to TRBD1. The CDR3 spans 14 residues. V was clipped by 5 bases and J by 4 bases; unmatched bases: 7. Germline CDR1 and CDR2: SGHAT and FQNNGV. CDR3 coding DNA: TGTGCCAGCAGCCGACAGGGTGGTTGCACTGAAGCTTTCTTT. Translation: CASSRQGGCTEAFF.

V and J are TRBV5-1 and TRBJ1-1; D call uncertain. Trimming cost V 7 bases and J 0 bases, with 7 bases left between them. The length of the CDR3 is 12 residues. Germline CDR1 reads SGHRS; CDR2 reads YFSETQ. The CDR3 loop reads CASGTLNTEAFF. CDR3 nucleotides: TGCGCCAGCGGCACACTGAACACTGAAGCTTTCTTT.

The CDR3 coding sequence is TGCGCCAGCAGCTTGGCCCCTACCGACACCGGCAATCAGCCCCAGCATTTT. Its translation is CASSLAPTDTGNQPQHF. The chain is built from TRBV5-1 and TRBJ1-5, with D unclear. This CDR3 contains 17 residues. Between the trimmed V and J ends, which lost 0 bases and 2 bases, there was a span of 15 bases. Germline CDR1 SGHRS, CDR2 YFSETQ. The whole variable domain, remainder taken from reference TRBV5-1 and TRBJ1-5, is KAGVTQTPRYLIKTRGQQVTLSCSPISGHRSVSWYQQTPGQGLQFLFEYFSETQRNKGNFPGRFSGRQFSNSRSEMNVSTLELGDSALYLCASSLAPTDTGNQPQHFGDGTRLSIL.

The genes are TRBV6-1 and TRBJ1-1, with a tentative D call TRBD1 (6 bases). Germline V gene data show CDR1 as MNHNS and CDR2 as SASEGT. The CDR3 is made up of 14 amino acids. The ends were cut back, 7 bases at V and 2 bases at J, with 14 bases in the middle. CDR3 DNA: TGTGCCAGCACCTCGGGAGGGGGAAACACTGAAGCTTTCTTT. It codes for CASTSGGGNTEAFF.

The rearrangement uses TRBV6-2 or TRBV6-3 and TRBJ1-2; maybe TRBD1 (5 bases). Trimming cost V 6 bases and J 3 bases, with 14 bases left between them. This CDR3 comprises 14 residues. Germline V gene data show CDR1 as MNHEY and CDR2 as SVGEGT. CDR3 sequence: CASSDGGAYYGYTF. Here the CDR3 DNA reads TGTGCCAGCAGCGACGGAGGGGCGTACTATGGCTACACCTTC.